These 5 T cell receptor beta chains originate from one sample sequenced in a study of monozygotic twins with inflammatory bowel disease. With the 5' RACE reads reprocessed, TCRdb shows one record per CDR3 protein and no DNA. The sample totals approximately 210,000 distinct CDR3 sequences; its top ten clones hold 7.5% to 9.5%. What was sequenced was blood. The receptor set was obtained from a human donor with ulcerative colitis or Crohn's disease, or a healthy co-twin of an affected twin (not recorded which).

The genes are TRBV6-5 and TRBJ2-1; TCRdb selects TRBD1, and the lack of DNA leaves this call unchecked. CDR1 is MNHEY, CDR2 SVGAGI, per germline. This CDR3 is built from 16 residues. CDR3 residues: CASSYDPGQGNNEQFF.

The V and J genes are TRBV6-2 or TRBV6-3 and TRBJ2-1; TCRdb picks TRBD2, but there is no DNA to check that call. CDR3 length: 15 amino acids. Germline lookup yields CDR1 MNHEY and CDR2 SVGEGT. CDR3 in amino acids: CASSSGTKLYNEQFF.

The chain combines TRBV5-1 with TRBJ1-6. Germline CDR1 SGHRS, CDR2 YFSETQ. This CDR3 has 15 residues. CDR3 amino acids: CASSLAEGRNSPLHF.

Here the CDR3 reads CASSRGTDTQYF. The chain employs TRBV4-3 and TRBJ2-3; TCRdb outputs TRBD2, but without DNA this stays unchecked. The CDR3 length is 12 residues. Germline loops: CDR1 LGHNA, CDR2 YSLEER.

This CDR3 is CASSLARETGVYEQYF. This rearrangement joins TRBV7-2 to TRBJ2-7; as DNA is missing, the TRBD1 call by TCRdb cannot be tested. Germline loops: CDR1 SGHTA, CDR2 FQGNSA. The CDR3 covers 16 residues.